One sample yielded the 28 T cell receptor beta chains listed below, sequenced in a study of cytomegalovirus exposure and HLA in healthy donors. The PCR ran on 60 Vbeta and 13 Jbeta primers. The data were produced by immunoSEQ multiplex PCR, yet TCRdb's version contains in-frame clones alone and is incomplete. The table shows 100,000 to 130,000 clones, with more than 65% occurring only once. Material for sequencing was PBMCs. The receptors originated from a male donor in good health and CMV-seronegative.

This chain joins TRBV28 and TRBJ1-4; the match to TRBD1 covers 7 bases. Trimming at V came to 4 bases and at J to 7 bases, leaving 9 bases not matched to a gene. CDR3 length: 15 amino acids. From germline, CDR1 is MDHEN and CDR2 SYDVKM. The CDR3 DNA sequence: TGTGCCAGCAGTTCCTTCAGCAGGGGGAGTGAAAAACTGTTTTTT. Its translation is CASSSFSRGSEKLFF.

This clone was seen only once. The rearrangement joins TRBV7-2 to TRBJ2-1; 10 bases are shared with TRBD2. V was clipped by 5 bases and J by 9 bases; unmatched bases: 10. Germline CDR1 SGHTA, CDR2 FQGNSA. The length of the CDR3 is 15 residues. CDR3 nucleotides: TGTGCCAGCAGCGGGAGTGGGCTAGCGGGGGTTGAGCAGTTCTTC. Its translation: CASSGSGLAGVEQFF.

This chain links TRBV19 with TRBJ2-7; 9 bases fit TRBD2. This CDR3 is 17 amino acids long. Trimming removed 5 bases from V and 1 base from J; junction bases left unmatched: 12. Germline lookup yields CDR1 LNHDA and CDR2 SQIVND (reference sequence). Written as DNA, the CDR3 is TGTGCCAGTAGTGCTAGGGGGGGACTAGCCGGATCCTACGAGCAGTACTTC. Amino acids: CASSARGGLAGSYEQYF.

The gene calls are TRBV6-5 and TRBJ2-2; TRBD2 matches at 7 bases. Looked up from germline, CDR1 is MNHEY and CDR2 is SVGAGI. The CDR3 extends over 15 amino acids. Trimming cost V 6 bases and J 5 bases; bases outside gene matches: 9. CDR3 nucleotide sequence: TGTGCCAGCAGGGGAGGCGGGAGTGGGACCGGGGAGCTGTTTTTT. It yields the protein CASRGGGSGTGELFF.

The V call is TRBV5-1, the J call TRBJ1-1, with TRBD1 identical over 7 bases. Germline V gene data show CDR1 as SGHRS and CDR2 as YFSETQ. This CDR3 is built from 15 residues. V was pared by 3 bases and J by 2 bases, with 7 bases of the junction left unmatched. The CDR3 DNA reads as TGCGCCAGCAGCTCGACCGGGACAGCAAACACTGAAGCTTTCTTT. Its translation is CASSSTGTANTEAFF. Using reference TRBV5-1 and TRBJ1-1 for the parts outside the CDR3, the full variable domain is KAGVTQTPRYLIKTRGQQVTLSCSPISGHRSVSWYQQTPGQGLQFLFEYFSETQRNKGNFPGRFSGRQFSNSRSEMNVSTLELGDSALYLCASSSTGTANTEAFFGQGTRLTVV.

The chain carries TRBV7-6 and TRBJ2-7; D unresolved. Per the germline V gene, CDR1 is SGHVS and CDR2 is FNYEAQ. The CDR3 covers 13 residues. V lost 0 bases, J lost 3 bases, and 6 bases lay in between. This CDR3 is CASSLAEYYEQYF. The CDR3 DNA reads as TGTGCCAGCAGCTTAGCGGAGTACTACGAGCAGTACTTC.

V usage is TRBV11-2 and J usage is TRBJ2-7; 12 bases line up with TRBD1. CDR1 and CDR2 from the germline V gene are SGHAT and FQNNGV. The CDR3 consists of 16 residues. V gave up 3 bases and J gave up 6 bases; unmatched junction bases: 9. This chain's CDR3 is CASSLGWDRGHAEQYF. Written as DNA, the CDR3 is TGTGCCAGCAGCTTGGGGTGGGACAGGGGGCACGCCGAGCAGTACTTC.

A few counts support this clone. The chain couples TRBV10-3 to TRBJ2-7; TRBD1 agrees at 7 bases. Looked up from germline, CDR1 is ENHRY and CDR2 is SYGVKD. V shed 5 bases and J 3 bases; nucleotides not matched to a gene: 7. The CDR3 spans 14 residues. CDR3 coding DNA: TGTGCCATCAGTTACTTAGGGACAGTCTACGAGCAGTACTTC. Its translation: CAISYLGTVYEQYF.

The chain couples TRBV7-8 to TRBJ2-5, with TRBD1 matching over 9 bases. The length of the CDR3 is 14 residues. CDR1 and CDR2 (germline): SGHVS, FQNEAQ. V lost 3 bases, J lost 3 bases, and 2 bases stayed unmatched. CDR3 coding DNA: TGTGCCAGCAGCTTGACAGGGGGGGAAGAGACCCAGTACTTC. As protein: CASSLTGGEETQYF.

This clone was found a few times. The sample has other DNA sequences that encode this CDR3 too. This chain links TRBV5-1 with TRBJ1-2; the match to TRBD1 covers 11 bases. This CDR3 has 14 amino acids. Trimming removed 4 bases from V and 7 bases from J; junction bases left unmatched: 6. Germline CDR1 SGHRS, CDR2 YFSETQ. In DNA, the CDR3 is TGCGCCAGCAGCCCAGGACAGGGGGCAGGTGGCTACACCTTC. Translation gives CASSPGQGAGGYTF.

The V gene is TRBV4-2, the J gene TRBJ2-4; 13 bases fit TRBD2. The J segment lost 3 bases and the V segment lost 4 bases, leaving 12 bases of the junction unmatched. CDR1 is LGHNA, CDR2 YNFKEQ, per germline. The CDR3 sequence is 19 residues long. CDR3 nucleotides: TGTGCCAGCAGCCCGAGGACTAGCGGGAGCGGTGTGGACAAAAACATTCAGTACTTC. Translated, it gives CASSPRTSGSGVDKNIQYF.

The chain has TRBV27 and TRBJ2-7; D ambiguous. Germline CDR1 reads MNHEY; CDR2 reads SMNVEV (reference sequence). V lost 3 bases and J 5 bases, leaving 14 bases between the germline ends. This CDR3 spans 14 amino acids. CDR3 in DNA: TGTGCCAGCAGTTTGTTACTATCTCCCGACGAGCAGTACTTC. It is translated as CASSLLLSPDEQYF.

The genes are TRBV19 and TRBJ1-1; a possible D gene is TRBD1 (5 bases). Germline V lookup: CDR1 LNHDA, CDR2 SQIVND (reference sequence). With 4 bases removed from V and 1 base from J, the gap between germline ends came to 10 bases. The CDR3 is 14 residues long. CDR3 loop: CASSTGQPNTEAFF. CDR3 in DNA: TGTGCCAGTAGTACAGGACAACCGAACACTGAAGCTTTCTTT.

V and J are TRBV5-1 and TRBJ2-1; possibly TRBD2 for D (5 bases). The CDR3 contains 12 residues. CDR1 and CDR2 from the germline V gene are SGHRS and YFSETQ. Trimming pared 4 bases from V and 8 bases from J, leaving 10 bases between. CDR3 sequence: CASSAAGDEQFF. CDR3 nucleotides: TGCGCCAGCAGCGCCGCCGGGGATGAGCAGTTCTTC.

The rearrangement links TRBV19 to TRBJ2-1; 8 bases line up with TRBD2. Germline V gene data show CDR1 as LNHDA and CDR2 as SQIVND (reference sequence). The CDR3 runs 13 residues. J lost 9 bases, V lost 4 bases, and 5 bases had no gene match. The CDR3 nucleotides are TGTGCCAGTAGTAACCGACTAGCGATTGAGCAGTTCTTC. Residues: CASSNRLAIEQFF.

The V call is TRBV4-1, the J call TRBJ2-5; 10 bases match TRBD2. The DNA end favors TRBJ2-7, so the J call may be wrong. CDR1 and CDR2 (germline): MGHRA, YSYEKL. CDR3 length: 19 amino acids. CDR3 nucleotides: TGCGCCAGCAGCCTCCCATCCGTCCGGCTAGCGGGAGTCGTCAACGAGCAGTACTTC. Amino acids: CASSLPSVRLAGVVNEQYF.

This sequence joins TRBV18 and TRBJ2-1; 11 bases are shared with TRBD2. The CDR3 covers 15 residues. Germline V lookup: CDR1 KGHSH, CDR2 LQKENI. After removal of 6 bases from V and 4 bases from J, the junction contained 5 bases not matched to a gene. The CDR3 reads CASSVGTSGYNEQFF. CDR3 DNA sequence: TGTGCCAGCTCCGTCGGGACTAGCGGTTACAATGAGCAGTTCTTC.

The chain recombines TRBV6-4 with TRBJ1-1; D might be TRBD1 (6 bases). CDR1 is MRHNA, CDR2 SNTAGT, per germline. Trimming shortened V by 3 bases and J by 7 bases, and 21 bases separated the two germline ends. CDR3 length equals 16 residues. The CDR3 nucleotides read TGTGCCAGCAGTGATGGGGAGGGGGTGGGTCCATATGAAGCTTTCTTT. Its protein is CASSDGEGVGPYEAFF.

CDR3 residues: CASSPNRGRMNQPQHF. The CDR3 bases are TGTGCCAGCAGCCCCAACAGGGGGCGAATGAATCAGCCCCAGCATTTT. The chain is built from TRBV16 and TRBJ1-5; 9 bases match TRBD1. CDR1 is KGHSY and CDR2 is FQNENV in the germline V gene. Germline trimming cut 4 bases from V and 4 bases from J; bases unmatched to any gene: 8. The CDR3 contains 16 residues.

The chain carries TRBV19 and TRBJ1-5; 7 nucleotides match TRBD1. Germline V gene sequence: CDR1 LNHDA, CDR2 SQIVND (reference sequence). The CDR3 consists of 15 residues. V shed 6 bases, J shed 1 base, and the junction held 6 bases outside the gene matches. For the CDR3, the DNA is TGTGCCAGTAGAGAGACAGGGTTGAGCAATCAGCCCCAGCATTTT. Translated: CASRETGLSNQPQHF.

The V gene is TRBV11-2, the J gene TRBJ1-4, with 7 bases matching TRBD1. The CDR3 loop spans 17 amino acids. Per the germline V gene, CDR1 is SGHAT and CDR2 is FQNNGV. V lost 5 bases to trimming and J lost 4 bases; unmatched junction nucleotides: 13. The CDR3 DNA sequence: TGTGCCAGCAGCCCGATCCGGGACAGAAGGAGTAATGAAAAACTGTTTTTT. Translation gives CASSPIRDRRSNEKLFF.

This sequence joins TRBV11-2 and TRBJ2-4; TRBD1 aligns across 10 bases. With 3 bases clipped from V and 6 bases from J, the junction kept 2 bases outside the gene matches. Germline V lookup: CDR1 SGHAT, CDR2 FQNNGV. This CDR3 is built from 14 residues. In DNA, the CDR3 is TGTGCCAGCAGCTTTGACAGGGGGCGAAACATTCAGTACTTC. This sequence encodes CASSFDRGRNIQYF. The full variable domain, with the rest looked up from reference TRBV11-2 and TRBJ2-4, is EAGVAQSPRYKIIEKRQSVAFWCNPISGHATLYWYQQILGQGPKLLIQFQNNGVVDDSQLPKDRFSAERLKGVDSTLKIQPAKLEDSAVYLCASSFDRGRNIQYFGAGTRLSVL.

The genes are TRBV6-5 and TRBJ2-2, with a tentative D call TRBD2 (6 bases). Trimming pared 5 bases from V and 4 bases from J, leaving 11 bases between. Germline V gives CDR1 MNHEY, CDR2 SVGAGI. The CDR3 extends over 14 amino acids. The CDR3 bases are TGTGCCAGCAGTCGGGGGAGCGTCACCGGGGAGCTGTTTTTT. Its translation: CASSRGSVTGELFF.

The gene calls are TRBV10-3 and TRBJ2-6; 13 nucleotides match TRBD2. V lost 4 bases, J lost 1 base, and 4 bases stayed unmatched. CDR1 is ENHRY and CDR2 is SYGVKD in the germline V gene. The CDR3 runs to 18 residues. CDR3: CAISGGLAGESGANVLTF. In nucleotides, the CDR3 is TGTGCCATCAGTGGCGGACTAGCGGGGGAATCTGGGGCCAACGTCCTGACTTTC.

The rearrangement links TRBV7-9 to TRBJ2-2, with 9 nucleotides matching TRBD2. This CDR3 comprises 19 residues. Per the germline V gene, CDR1 is SEHNR and CDR2 is FQNEAQ (reference sequence). Trimming cost V 5 bases and J 1 base; bases outside gene matches: 14. The CDR3 protein is CASSRTSGPMRLNTGELFF. CDR3 DNA sequence: TGTGCCAGCAGCCGTACTAGCGGGCCAATGAGACTGAACACCGGGGAGCTGTTTTTT.

V gene TRBV4-1 combines with J gene TRBJ2-7, with TRBD2 matching over 13 bases. Germline CDR1 is MGHRA and CDR2 is YSYEKL. The CDR3 runs to 18 residues. Trimming at V came to 0 bases and at J to 3 bases, leaving 8 bases not matched to a gene. CDR3 in amino acids: CASSQEQLAGGRGYEQYF. The CDR3 nucleotides read TGCGCCAGCAGCCAAGAGCAACTAGCGGGGGGGCGGGGCTACGAGCAGTACTTC.

The V call is TRBV28, the J call TRBJ2-1, with 15 bases that match TRBD2. CDR1 is MDHEN and CDR2 is SYDVKM in the germline V gene. V lost 6 bases and J lost 10; bases outside the gene matches: 10. The CDR3 covers 16 residues. CDR3 in amino acids: CASSKGLAGGRLEQFF. For the CDR3, the DNA is TGTGCCAGCAGCAAGGGACTAGCGGGAGGACGATTGGAGCAGTTCTTC. Filled out from reference TRBV28 and TRBJ2-1, the complete variable domain reads DVKVTQSSRYLVKRTGEKVFLECVQDMDHENMFWYRQDPGLGLRLIYFSYDVKMKEKGDIPEGYSVSREKKERFSLILESASTNQTSMYLCASSKGLAGGRLEQFFGPGTRLTVL.

The chain joins TRBV10-3 to TRBJ2-5; 7 bases are shared with TRBD2. With 3 bases clipped from V and 4 bases from J, the junction kept 17 bases outside the gene matches. CDR1 is ENHRY and CDR2 is SYGVKD in the germline V gene. This CDR3 has 18 amino acids. CDR3 sequence reads: CAISDPWPAGVGRETQYF. CDR3 coding DNA: TGTGCCATCAGTGACCCTTGGCCGGCGGGAGTTGGGAGAGAGACCCAGTACTTC.